The present TCR beta chain was sequenced within a study of T-cell reconstitution after alpha-beta-depleted transplantation in children. It was with unique molecular identifiers that the TCRbeta library was prepared. MiXCR, run by TCRdb on the PCR reads, gives a single entry per CDR3 protein. The table records about 460,000 distinct CDR3 sequences, roughly 11% of them present only once. This clonotype was recorded a few times. The antigen remains unidentified. The V and J ends lost 5 bases and 0 bases respectively, with 11 bases between them. CDR1 and CDR2 (germline): SEHNR, FQNEAQ (reference sequence). This CDR3 region has 14 residues. Study-level results: Reportedly, roughly two months post-transplant, alpha-beta T cells arose from several hundred expanded graft clones. At day 60, the high TCRbeta diversity found in some patients originated from recipient T cells and thymic progenitors that had survived.

The genes are TRBV7-9 and TRBJ2-7; D possibly corresponds to TRBD2 (6 bases). The sequence was collected from a female patient aged 2-15 years who had a stem cell transplant for aplastic anemia, so the T cells may come from the graft donor. The sequencing used PBMCs, mostly from graft donor cells, collected 180 days after TCRalphabeta/CD19-depleted stem cell transplant. CDR3 coding DNA: TGTGCCAGCAGCCCGGGACTGTTCTCCTACGAGCAGTACTTC. Its protein is CASSPGLFSYEQYF.